This T cell receptor (beta chain) is drawn from a study of cytomegalovirus exposure and HLA in healthy donors. Overall study results and limits: TCR beta V segments were, for the most part, productive about 87% or about 30% of the time in an earlier analysis.

A word on this clone: Its antigen remains unknown.

PCR was performed using 60 Vbeta and 13 Jbeta primers. TCRdb's table, derived via immunoSEQ multiplex PCR, lists solely in-frame clones and lacks some. The table records 150,000 to 200,000 clones, approximately 84% of them present only once. Sequencing was performed on PBMCs. The receptor was isolated from a girl under three years old in good health and CMV-seronegative.

The CDR3 bases are TGTGCCAGCAGCCTTGCAGGGGCGAGCTCCTACGAGCAGTACTTC. Amino acid sequence: CASSLAGASSYEQYF. The chain employs TRBV9 and TRBJ2-7; possible D gene TRBD1, 6 bases. CDR1 and CDR2 (germline): SGDLS, YYNGEE. Trimming took 4 bases from V and 0 from J, leaving 14 bases between them. The CDR3 totals 15 residues. The variable domain in full, with the rest retrieved from reference TRBV9 and TRBJ2-7, is DSGVTQTPKHLITATGQRVTLRCSPRSGDLSVYWYQQSLDQGLQFLIQYYNGEERAKGNILERFSAQQFPDLHSELNLSSLELGDSALYFCASSLAGASSYEQYFGPGTRLTVT.